These T cell receptor beta chains were read from a single sample in a study of cytomegalovirus exposure and HLA in healthy donors. Repertoires were generated with immunoSEQ multiplex PCR, while TCRdb's copy carries only in-frame clones and drops some. In the table there are some 310,000 clones, over 75% of which are singletons. Sequences were obtained from PBMCs. All receptors come from a man aged 25 to 40 in good health and CMV-seronegative. Each CDR3 is given with its conserved first and last residue. A D gene is named only where the DNA matches it firmly. Only some rows state a clone size, as once, few, many or a class for expanded clones.

>14|TRBJ1-2|.|TRBD1|TRBV6-1
CASSEDRGRDGYTF
TGTGCCAGCAGTGAAGACAGGGGAAGGGATGGCTACACCTTC
>14|TRBJ2-2|.|.|TRBV9
CASSPAKAGGELFF
TGTGCCAGCAGCCCCGCGAAGGCAGGCGGGGAGCTGTTTTTT
>16|TRBJ2-5|.|TRBD2|TRBV7-2
CASSVLAGVVQETQYF
TGTGCCAGCAGCGTACTAGCGGGGGTTGTTCAAGAGACCCAGTACTTC
>14|TRBJ1-5|.|.|TRBV30
CAWSRGGIYQPQHF
TGTGCCTGGAGTCGTGGGGGGATTTATCAGCCCCAGCATTTT
>13|TRBJ2-1|.|TRBD1|TRBV5-1
CASTVTGSNEQFF
TGCGCCAGCACCGTGACAGGGTCCAATGAGCAGTTCTTC
>15|TRBJ2-1|.|.|TRBV27
CASSFLDNSYNEQFF
TGTGCCAGCAGCTTCTTAGATAACTCCTACAATGAGCAGTTCTTC
>11|TRBJ2-7|.|.|TRBV13
CASSYREEQYF
TGTGCCAGCAGCTACAGGGAAGAGCAGTACTTC
>17|TRBJ1-2|.|TRBD1|TRBV10-3
CAISESDRVGAGAGYTF
TGTGCCATCAGTGAGTCAGACAGGGTAGGGGCCGGCGCTGGCTACACCTTC
>16|TRBJ1-2|.|.|TRBV7-9
CASSLALAEPFYGYTF
TGTGCCAGCAGCTTAGCGCTGGCAGAACCCTTCTATGGCTACACCTTC
>15|TRBJ1-2|.|.|TRBV5-5
CASSSFFGPGGGYTF
TGTGCCAGCAGCTCGTTCTTCGGTCCCGGAGGTGGCTACACCTTC
>14|TRBJ2-1|few|.|TRBV11-3
CASSYRRDIDEQFF
TGTGCCAGCAGCTACCGCCGGGACATTGATGAGCAGTTCTTC
>15|TRBJ2-2|.|.|TRBV5-1
CASSQLQGNTGELFF
TGCGCCAGCAGCCAACTACAGGGAAACACCGGGGAGCTGTTTTTT
>13|TRBJ2-7|.|.|TRBV27
CASSLDSSYEQYF
TGTGCCAGCAGTTTGGACAGTTCCTACGAGCAGTACTTC
>15|TRBJ2-7|.|TRBD2|TRBV14
CASSQDMAGAYEQYF
TGTGCCAGCAGCCAAGATATGGCGGGGGCCTACGAGCAGTACTTC
>14|TRBJ2-7|.|TRBD1|TRBV7-6
CASSSRDRVYEQYF
TGTGCCAGCAGCTCCCGGGACAGGGTTTACGAGCAGTACTTC
>15|TRBJ1-1|.|.|TRBV6-5
CASSYSRTGNTEAFF
TGTGCCAGCAGTTACAGTCGGACGGGAAACACTGAAGCTTTCTTT
>15|TRBJ2-5|.|TRBD2|TRBV5-4
CASSPRLAGGETQYF
TGTGCCAGCAGCCCGCGTCTAGCGGGGGGAGAGACCCAGTACTTC
>16|TRBJ2-7|.|TRBD1|TRBV6-1
CASSELGTGVLGEQYF
TGTGCCAGCAGTGAGTTGGGGACAGGGGTACTCGGCGAGCAGTACTTC
>15|TRBJ1-5|.|.|TRBV19
CASSIVGASIQPQHF
TGTGCCAGTAGTATAGTTGGGGCATCCATTCAGCCCCAGCATTTT
>15|TRBJ1-1|.|.|TRBV7-2
CASSPTSGSQTEAFF
TGTGCCAGCAGCCCCACCTCCGGGAGCCAGACTGAAGCTTTCTTT
>16|TRBJ1-6|once|TRBD1|TRBV6-5
CASSYRQGAGNSPLHF
TGTGCCAGCAGTTACAGGCAGGGGGCGGGGAATTCACCCCTCCACTTT
>16|TRBJ2-2|.|TRBD2|TRBV7-9
CASSRLAGGPTGELFF
TGTGCCAGCAGCAGACTAGCGGGGGGCCCCACCGGGGAGCTGTTTTTT
>16|TRBJ2-1|.|.|TRBV19
CASSTSDYMVFNEQFF
TGTGCCAGTAGTACTTCGGACTATATGGTGTTCAATGAGCAGTTCTTC
>13|TRBJ2-5|.|.|TRBV5-1
CASSSPGVETQYF
TGCGCCAGCAGCTCACCGGGGGTAGAGACCCAGTACTTC
>16|TRBJ2-5|.|TRBD2|TRBV6-5
CASSSARLAGRETQYF
TGTGCCAGCAGTTCAGCCCGACTAGCGGGGAGGGAGACCCAGTACTTC
>21|TRBJ1-6|.|TRBD1|TRBV10-3
CAISEPREDRGLLSYNSPLHF
TGTGCCATCAGTGAGCCTCGAGAGGACAGGGGGCTATTGTCCTATAATTCACCCCTCCACTTT
>14|TRBJ2-7|.|.|TRBV21-1
CASSARDRVYEQYF
TGTGCCAGCAGCGCCCGGGACAGGGTATACGAGCAGTACTTC
>13|TRBJ1-1|.|.|TRBV7-6
CASSYGGDTEAFF
TGTGCCAGCAGCTACGGGGGAGACACTGAAGCTTTCTTT
>15|TRBJ2-5|once|.|TRBV19
CASRVADITSETQYF
TGTGCCAGTAGAGTCGCGGACATCACTTCGGAGACCCAGTACTTC